A selection of T cell receptor beta chains follows, all from one sample in a study of T-cell reconstitution after alpha-beta-depleted transplantation in children. TCRdb re-analysed the PCR reads in MiXCR, keeping a single row per CDR3 protein. The table lists hundreds of thousands of distinct CDR3 sequences, about 15% of them singletons, with roughly 4.8% in the top ten. The sample in question was PBMCs, mostly from graft donor cells, obtained 360 days after TCRalphabeta/CD19-depleted stem cell transplant. All receptors derive from a male patient under 18 who had a stem cell transplant for acute lymphoblastic leukemia, so the T cells may come from the graft donor. Both conserved end residues are part of each CDR3. The D gene is left open where the match is weak. Some rows have no size entry. The others give once, few or many, or a class for an expanded clone.

>TRBJ2-7|few|.|TRBV7-9
TGTGCCAGCAGCGCTACGCACGGGTCCGGCGTGCCCTACGAGCAGTACTTC
CASSATHGSGVPYEQYF
>TRBJ1-1|few|.|TRBV18
TGTGCCAGCTCACCCCAAGGGAGGGCAGAAGCTTTCTTT
CASSPQGRAEAFF
>TRBJ1-2|few|.|TRBV29-1
TGCAGCGTTGTTACTCCTGACAGGCACTATGGCTACACCTTC
CSVVTPDRHYGYTF
>TRBJ2-1|few|.|TRBV24-1
TGTGCCACCAGTGATTCGAGGGGTTACAATGAGCAGTTCTTC
CATSDSRGYNEQFF
>TRBJ2-3|many|TRBD2|TRBV11-2
TGTGCCAGCAAGGGACTAGCCACAGATACGCAGTATTTT
CASKGLATDTQYF
>TRBJ2-7|.|.|TRBV12-3/TRBV12-4
TGTGCCAGCAGTTTAACCCTCACAAGGTCCTACGAGCAGTACTTC
CASSLTLTRSYEQYF
>TRBJ2-7|.|.|TRBV20-1
TGCAGTGCTAGAAAATCCCTAGCGTACGAGCAGTACTTC
CSARKSLAYEQYF
>TRBJ2-7|.|.|TRBV5-1
TGCGCCAGCAGCCTCCCAACGACTGGTTACGAGCAGTACTTC
CASSLPTTGYEQYF
>TRBJ1-5|few|.|TRBV27
TGTGCCAGCAGTTTACCCCTTTGGAATAGCAATCAGCCCCAGCATTTT
CASSLPLWNSNQPQHF
>TRBJ2-2|few|TRBD2|TRBV7-2
TGTGCTCCTGGACTAGAGAACACCGGGGAGCTGTTTTTT
CAPGLENTGELFF
>TRBJ2-1|few|.|TRBV4-1
TGCGCCAGCAGCCAGACGGGGACCTCCTACAATGAGCAGTTCTTC
CASSQTGTSYNEQFF
>TRBJ2-1|few|TRBD2|TRBV4-1
TGCGCCAGCAGCCAACCTCTGCTCGCGGCTAGCGGAAATAAAGGCGATGAGCAGTTCTTC
CASSQPLLAASGNKGDEQFF
>TRBJ2-3|.|.|TRBV12-3/TRBV12-4
TGTGCCAGCAGCCTCCGGGACACCTACACAGATACGCAGTATTTT
CASSLRDTYTDTQYF
>TRBJ2-7|.|TRBD1|TRBV12-3/TRBV12-4
TGTGCCAGCAGTGTTGACAGGGCTAGCCTTTACGAGCAGTACTTC
CASSVDRASLYEQYF
>TRBJ1-5|few|.|TRBV7-8
TGTGCCAGCAGCTTAAGTATGGCGGGGTCGTCTCAGCCCCAGCATTTT
CASSLSMAGSSQPQHF
>TRBJ2-2|many|TRBD1|TRBV5-6
TGTGCCAGCAGCTTGAATACAGGGGCCACCGGGGAGCTGTTTTTT
CASSLNTGATGELFF
>TRBJ2-1|.|.|TRBV19
TGTGCCAGTAGTATTCTCCGGGGGAGGTACAATGAGCAGTTCTTC
CASSILRGRYNEQFF
>TRBJ2-1|.|.|TRBV3-1
TGTGCCAGCAGCCAAACGAGCCTAAAGGTCTACAATGAGCAGTTCTTC
CASSQTSLKVYNEQFF
>TRBJ2-7|few|TRBD2|TRBV3-1
TGTGCCAGCAGCCAAGATTGGGGACTAGCGGGCCGAAAATACTCCTACGAGCAGTACTTC
CASSQDWGLAGRKYSYEQYF
>TRBJ2-2|.|.|TRBV11-2
TGTGCCAGCAGCTACCCCATTGGCCGGGCGGGAACCGGGGAGCTGTTTTTT
CASSYPIGRAGTGELFF
>TRBJ1-6|.|.|TRBV25-1
TGTGCCAGCAGTGAATCCGGACAGATTAAGCCTCCCCTCCACTTT
CASSESGQIKPPLHF
>TRBJ2-7|.|.|TRBV29-1
TGCAGCGTTGAGGACAGTGAATTCTCCTACGAGCAGTACTTC
CSVEDSEFSYEQYF
>TRBJ2-7|.|TRBD2|TRBV10-3
TGTGCCATCAGTGACCCGACTAGCGGGAGCGAGCAGTACTTC
CAISDPTSGSEQYF
>TRBJ2-1|few|TRBD2|TRBV4-1
TGCGCCAGCAGACTTAGCGGGAGTACTTACAATGAGCAGTTCTTC
CASRLSGSTYNEQFF
>TRBJ2-3|.|.|TRBV27
TGTGCCAGCAGACCTGGGGAATCGTACACAGATACGCAGTATTTT
CASRPGESYTDTQYF
>TRBJ2-2|many|.|TRBV24-1
TGTGCCACCAGTGAAGGAACCGGGGAGCTGTTTTTT
CATSEGTGELFF
>TRBJ2-7|few|.|TRBV20-1
TGCAGTGCTAGAGTTCGACGGGAGAGAGACGAGCAGTACTTC
CSARVRRERDEQYF
>TRBJ1-5|.|.|TRBV7-2
TGTGCCAGCAGCTTAATGGGGGCAGGCAATCAGCCCCAGCATTTT
CASSLMGAGNQPQHF
>TRBJ2-1|.|.|TRBV6-1
TGTGCCAGCAGTCCATACGCACTAGCAGACGTTAATGAGCAGTTCTTC
CASSPYALADVNEQFF
>TRBJ1-3|.|.|TRBV12-3/TRBV12-4
TGTGCCAGCAGTTCCCAGGGTTTGTCTGGAAACACCATATATTTT
CASSSQGLSGNTIYF
>TRBJ1-5|few|.|TRBV5-6
TGTGCCAGCAGCTCAAGAGGGAACAATCAGCCCCAGCATTTT
CASSSRGNNQPQHF
>TRBJ2-1|few|TRBD2|TRBV11-2
TGTGCCAGCAGCTCGGTGGGTAGCGGGAGGGCTTCCTTAAGTGAGCAGTTCTTC
CASSSVGSGRASLSEQFF
>TRBJ2-2|few|.|TRBV5-1
TGCGCCAGCAGCTTTTCAGGGGCGTCCTTCGGGGAGCTGTTTTTT
CASSFSGASFGELFF
>TRBJ2-4|few|.|TRBV5-1
TGCGCCAGCAGCTTGAGGCAGGGGCCCAAAAACATTCAGTACTTC
CASSLRQGPKNIQYF
>TRBJ2-3|.|.|TRBV15
TGTGCCACCAGCAGAGCCCGGACAGCCACAGATACGCAGTATTTT
CATSRARTATDTQYF
>TRBJ2-3|few|.|TRBV7-2
TGTGCCAGCAGCTTAGGCGAGAGTACGCAGTATTTT
CASSLGESTQYF
>TRBJ2-5|few|TRBD1|TRBV20-1
TGCAGTGCTTCGGGACAGCAAGAGACCCAGTACTTC
CSASGQQETQYF
>TRBJ2-7|.|.|TRBV12-3/TRBV12-4
TGTGCCAGCAGTTTATTGCGAGGGGAGGACATCTACGAGCAGTACTTC
CASSLLRGEDIYEQYF
>TRBJ2-1|.|.|TRBV5-1
TGCGCCAGCAGCTTGGCCTCCCTCAACAATGAGCAGTTGTTC
CASSLASLNNEQLF
>TRBJ2-3|many|.|TRBV3-1
TGTGCCAGCAGCCAAGCCTCGGAGCCACGCACAGATACGCAGTATTTT
CASSQASEPRTDTQYF
>TRBJ2-1|.|TRBD2|TRBV10-1
TGCGCCAGCAGTGTTACGGGGGGTGAGCAGTTCTTC
CASSVTGGEQFF
>TRBJ2-1|few|TRBD2|TRBV11-2
TGTGCCAGCAGCCTCACTAGCGGGAGGTACCCCTCCTACAATGAGCAGTTCTTC
CASSLTSGRYPSYNEQFF
>TRBJ1-1|.|.|TRBV2
TGTGCCGGACGCAGGGGGAACACTGAAGCTTTCTTT
CAGRRGNTEAFF
>TRBJ2-1|.|.|TRBV5-1
TGCGCCAGCAGCTTGGAAGGGGGGCTTGGATTCTACAATGAGCAGTTCTTC
CASSLEGGLGFYNEQFF
>TRBJ1-4|.|.|TRBV5-1
TGCGCCAGCAGCGCCGAGGGGTTAGCTAATGAAAAACTGTTTTTT
CASSAEGLANEKLFF
>TRBJ2-1|many|.|TRBV5-1
TGCGCCAGCAGCTTGAACTTCGCGTCCCGCTCCTACAATGAGCAGTTCTTC
CASSLNFASRSYNEQFF
>TRBJ2-3|many|TRBD2|TRBV12-3/TRBV12-4
TGTGCCAGCAGTTACCGACTAGCGGTGAACACAGATACGCAGTATTTT
CASSYRLAVNTDTQYF
>TRBJ2-7|many|TRBD1|TRBV4-1
TGCGCCAGCAGCCAGACCCCCTTCCGGGACAGGAGAACCTACGAGCAGTACTTC
CASSQTPFRDRRTYEQYF